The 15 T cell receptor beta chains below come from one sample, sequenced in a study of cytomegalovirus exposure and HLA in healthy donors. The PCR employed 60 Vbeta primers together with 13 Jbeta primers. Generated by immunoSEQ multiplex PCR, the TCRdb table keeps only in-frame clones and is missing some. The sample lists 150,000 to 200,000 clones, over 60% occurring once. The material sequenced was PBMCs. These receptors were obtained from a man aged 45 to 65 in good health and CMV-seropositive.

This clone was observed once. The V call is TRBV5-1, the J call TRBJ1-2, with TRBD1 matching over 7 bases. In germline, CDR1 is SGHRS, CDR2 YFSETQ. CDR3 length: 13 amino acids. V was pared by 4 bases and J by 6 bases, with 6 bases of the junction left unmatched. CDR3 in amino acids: CASSLDRVHGYTF. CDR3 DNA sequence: TGCGCCAGCAGCCTTGACAGGGTACATGGCTACACCTTC. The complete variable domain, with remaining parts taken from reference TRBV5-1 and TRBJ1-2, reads KAGVTQTPRYLIKTRGQQVTLSCSPISGHRSVSWYQQTPGQGLQFLFEYFSETQRNKGNFPGRFSGRQFSNSRSEMNVSTLELGDSALYLCASSLDRVHGYTFGSGTRLTVV.

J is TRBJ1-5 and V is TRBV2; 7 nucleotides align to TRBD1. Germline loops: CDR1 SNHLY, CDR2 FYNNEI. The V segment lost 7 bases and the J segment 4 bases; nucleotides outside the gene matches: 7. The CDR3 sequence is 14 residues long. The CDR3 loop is CASMSQGINQPQHF. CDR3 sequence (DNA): TGTGCCAGCATGTCACAGGGGATTAATCAGCCCCAGCATTTT.

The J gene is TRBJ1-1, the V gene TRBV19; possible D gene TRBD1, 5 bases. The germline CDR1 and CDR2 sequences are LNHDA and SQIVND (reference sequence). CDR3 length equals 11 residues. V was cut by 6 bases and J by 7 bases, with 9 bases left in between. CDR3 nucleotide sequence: TGTGCCAGTAGACAGGCAATTGAAGCTTTCTTT. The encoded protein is CASRQAIEAFF.

CDR3 in amino acids: CAISEASGGYKTGELFF. Here the CDR3 DNA reads TGTGCCATCAGTGAGGCTAGCGGGGGGTACAAAACCGGGGAGCTGTTTTTT. This chain connects TRBV10-3 to TRBJ2-2; 11 bases align to TRBD2. Germline V gives CDR1 ENHRY, CDR2 SYGVKD. The CDR3 extends over 17 amino acids. The V gene end was trimmed by 2 bases and the J gene end by 5 bases; junction bases not matched to a gene: 7.

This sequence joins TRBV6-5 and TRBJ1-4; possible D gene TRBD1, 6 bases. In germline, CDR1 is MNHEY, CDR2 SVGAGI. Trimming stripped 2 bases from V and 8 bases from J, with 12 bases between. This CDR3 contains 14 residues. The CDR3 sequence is CASSYEGVGEKLFF. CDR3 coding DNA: TGTGCCAGCAGTTACGAGGGGGTAGGGGAAAAACTGTTTTTT.

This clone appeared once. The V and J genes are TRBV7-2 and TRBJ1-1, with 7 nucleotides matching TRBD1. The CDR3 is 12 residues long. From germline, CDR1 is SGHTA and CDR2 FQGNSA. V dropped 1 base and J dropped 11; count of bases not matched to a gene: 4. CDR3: CASSLDRGPAFF. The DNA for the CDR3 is TGTGCCAGCAGCTTAGATAGGGGGCCGGCTTTCTTT.

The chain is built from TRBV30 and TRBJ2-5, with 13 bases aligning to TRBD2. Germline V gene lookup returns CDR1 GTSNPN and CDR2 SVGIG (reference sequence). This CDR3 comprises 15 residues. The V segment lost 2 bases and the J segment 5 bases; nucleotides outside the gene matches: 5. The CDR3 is CAWSLLAGGPETQYF. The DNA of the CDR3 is TGTGCCTGGAGTTTACTAGCGGGGGGGCCTGAGACCCAGTACTTC.

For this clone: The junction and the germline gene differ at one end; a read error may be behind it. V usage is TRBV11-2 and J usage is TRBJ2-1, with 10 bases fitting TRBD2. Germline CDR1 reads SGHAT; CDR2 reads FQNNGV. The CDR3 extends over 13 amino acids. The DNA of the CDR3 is TGTGCCAGCAGCTCATACAATAGCGGGGGGTTAGTCTTC. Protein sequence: CASSSYNSGGLVF.

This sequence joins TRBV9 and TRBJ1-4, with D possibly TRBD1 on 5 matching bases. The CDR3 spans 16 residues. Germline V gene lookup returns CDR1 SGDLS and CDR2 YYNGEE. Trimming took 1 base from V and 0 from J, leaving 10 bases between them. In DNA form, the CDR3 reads TGTGCCAGCAGCGTAACTACAGGCGCAACTAATGAAAAACTGTTTTTT. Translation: CASSVTTGATNEKLFF.

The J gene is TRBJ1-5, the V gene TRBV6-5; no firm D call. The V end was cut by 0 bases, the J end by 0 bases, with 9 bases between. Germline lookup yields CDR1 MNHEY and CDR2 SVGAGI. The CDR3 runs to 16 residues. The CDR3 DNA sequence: TGTGCCAGCAGTTACTCGGGCATCGATAGCAATCAGCCCCAGCATTTT. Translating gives CASSYSGIDSNQPQHF.

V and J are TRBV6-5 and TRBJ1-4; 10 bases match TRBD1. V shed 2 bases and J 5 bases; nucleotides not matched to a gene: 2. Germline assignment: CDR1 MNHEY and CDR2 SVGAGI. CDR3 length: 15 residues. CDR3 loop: CASSYAGQGNEKLFF. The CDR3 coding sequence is TGTGCCAGCAGTTACGCGGGACAGGGGAATGAAAAACTGTTTTTT.

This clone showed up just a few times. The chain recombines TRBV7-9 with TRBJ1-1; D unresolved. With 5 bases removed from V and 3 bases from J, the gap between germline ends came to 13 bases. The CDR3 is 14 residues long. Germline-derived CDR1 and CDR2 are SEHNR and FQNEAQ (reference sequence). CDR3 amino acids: CASSVDGYDTEAFF. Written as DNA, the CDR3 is TGTGCCAGCAGCGTCGACGGGTACGACACTGAAGCTTTCTTT.

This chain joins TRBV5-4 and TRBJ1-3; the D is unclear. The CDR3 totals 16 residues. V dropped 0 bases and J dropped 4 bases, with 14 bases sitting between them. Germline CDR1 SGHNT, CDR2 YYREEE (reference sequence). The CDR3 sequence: CASSLGGLSAGNTIYF. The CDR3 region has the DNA TGTGCCAGCAGCTTGGGCGGGTTATCGGCCGGAAACACCATATATTTT.

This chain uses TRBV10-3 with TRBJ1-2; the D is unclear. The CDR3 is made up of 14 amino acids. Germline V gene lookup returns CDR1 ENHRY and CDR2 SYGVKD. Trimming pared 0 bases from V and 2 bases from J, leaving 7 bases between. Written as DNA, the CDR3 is TGTGCCATCAGTGAGTCGAAGCGGAACTATGGCTACACCTTC. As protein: CAISESKRNYGYTF.

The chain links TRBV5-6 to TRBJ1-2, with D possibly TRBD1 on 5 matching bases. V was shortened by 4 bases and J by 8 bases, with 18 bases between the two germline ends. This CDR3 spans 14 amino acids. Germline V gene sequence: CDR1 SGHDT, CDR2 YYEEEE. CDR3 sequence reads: CASSGRQPYRGYTF. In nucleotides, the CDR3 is TGTGCCAGCAGCGGAAGACAGCCATATAGGGGCTACACCTTC.